The 21 T cell receptor beta chains presented below share a single source sample, sequenced in a study of identical twins. TCRdb recomputed calls from the 5' RACE reads with MiXCR, one row per CDR3 protein. The sample has about 100,000 distinct CDR3 sequences, about 6% seen once. Sequencing was done on a sample of memory T cells sorted from blood. The receptors derive from a woman aged 45 to 65 in good health.

This clonotype occurred many times. This chain uses TRBV24-1 with TRBJ2-2; 11 nucleotides match TRBD2. With 9 bases clipped from V and 0 bases from J, the junction kept 5 bases outside the gene matches. Germline CDR1 reads KGHDR; CDR2 reads SFDVKD. The CDR3 has 16 residues. The CDR3 nucleotides are TGTGCCACCGGATTAGCGGGAGGGTCGAACACCGGGGAGCTGTTTTTT. Its protein is CATGLAGGSNTGELFF.

This clonotype was counted at least ten times. The V and J genes are TRBV20-1 and TRBJ2-5; TRBD2 agrees at 7 bases. The CDR3 sequence is 14 residues long. Germline V gives CDR1 DFQATT, CDR2 SNEGSKA (reference sequence). The V and J ends lost 0 bases and 4 bases, in that order; junction bases with no gene match: 5. CDR3 protein: CSARDSGKGETQYF. CDR3 DNA: TGCAGTGCTAGAGACAGCGGGAAGGGAGAGACCCAGTACTTC.

This clonotype was counted many times. CDR3 bases: TGTGCCAGCAGTCCCACGGACAGCTACGAGCAGTACTTC. It yields the protein CASSPTDSYEQYF. The chain has TRBV27 and TRBJ2-7; a weak D match, TRBD1 (6 bases). V lost 5 bases, J lost 3 bases, and 11 bases lay in between. The CDR3 spans 13 residues. The V gene's germline CDR1 is MNHEY and CDR2 SMNVEV (reference sequence).

This clonotype came up many times. J is TRBJ2-1 and V is TRBV20-1, with 11 bases identical to TRBD2. CDR1 is DFQATT and CDR2 is SNEGSKA in the germline V gene (reference sequence). The V gene end was trimmed by 8 bases and the J gene end by 7 bases; junction bases not matched to a gene: 10. CDR3 size: 14 residues. CDR3 in amino acids: CSIESGLAVNEQFF. CDR3 sequence (DNA): TGCAGTATAGAATCGGGACTAGCGGTTAATGAGCAGTTCTTC.

This clonotype has a count of ten or more. This sequence joins TRBV15 and TRBJ1-1; D might be TRBD1 (6 bases). The V end lost 0 bases, the J end lost 2 bases, and 10 bases lay between the germline ends. Germline assignment: CDR1 LNHNV and CDR2 YYDKDF (reference sequence). CDR3 length: 15 amino acids. Here the CDR3 reads CATSRDWGANTEAFF. CDR3 DNA: TGTGCCACCAGCAGAGATTGGGGGGCTAACACTGAAGCTTTCTTT. The full variable domain, completed using reference TRBV15 and TRBJ1-1, is DAMVIQNPRYQVTQFGKPVTLSCSQTLNHNVMYWYQQKSSQAPKLLFHYYDKDFNNEADTPDNFQSRRPNTSFCFLDIRSPGLGDTAMYLCATSRDWGANTEAFFGQGTRLTVV.

This clonotype showed up many times. One junction end does not reproduce the germline sequence, and a read error may be involved. The chain employs TRBV12-3 or TRBV12-4 and TRBJ2-1; TRBD2 agrees at 7 bases. This CDR3 has 15 amino acids. The CDR3 bases are TGTGCCGGCAGTTCCGCCACCCTTGGGGGGGGTGAGCAGTTCTTC. This gives the protein CAGSSATLGGGEQFF.

Many counts were recorded for this clonotype. The chain combines TRBV28 with TRBJ1-2; no definite D call. The CDR3 sequence is 12 residues long. CDR1 and CDR2 from the germline V gene are MDHEN and SYDVKM. Between the trimmed V and J ends, which lost 8 bases and 4 bases, there was a span of 11 bases. CDR3 nucleotides: TGTGCCAGCCTTGGTGTGGGCTATGGCTACACCTTC. Amino acid sequence: CASLGVGYGYTF.

This clonotype was picked up many times. J is TRBJ2-1 and V is TRBV9; possibly TRBD2 for D (5 bases). This CDR3 contains 15 residues. V was cut by 3 bases and J by 3 bases, with 13 bases left in between. CDR1 and CDR2 from the germline V gene are SGDLS and YYNGEE. CDR3 amino acids: CASSAISEIYNEQFF. In DNA, the CDR3 is TGTGCCAGCAGCGCTATTAGCGAGATCTACAATGAGCAGTTCTTC.

This clonotype was found a few times. The chain combines TRBV7-6 with TRBJ1-3; TRBD1 might be the D (5 bases). V was cut by 2 bases and J by 3 bases, with 8 bases left in between. Germline V gene lookup returns CDR1 SGHVS and CDR2 FNYEAQ. CDR3 length equals 14 residues. In DNA form, the CDR3 reads TGTGCCAGCAGCTTAAACAGGCATGGAAACACCATATATTTT. This encodes CASSLNRHGNTIYF.

This chain links TRBV6-4 with TRBJ2-6, with 7 nucleotides matching TRBD1. Per germline, CDR1 MRHNA and CDR2 SNTAGT. CDR3 length: 16 residues. Germline trimming cut 5 bases from V and 0 bases from J; bases unmatched to any gene: 4. This CDR3 reads CASSPGQISGANVLTF. The DNA of the CDR3 is TGTGCCAGCAGTCCGGGACAGATCTCTGGGGCCAACGTCCTGACTTTC.

There are many counts of this clonotype. V usage is TRBV19 and J usage is TRBJ1-4; weak D call: TRBD1 (5 bases). The CDR3 spans 15 residues. Trimming took off 4 bases at V and 3 bases at J, with 12 bases between the two ends. Germline assignment: CDR1 LNHDA and CDR2 SQIVND (reference sequence). The CDR3 DNA follows: TGTGCCAGTAGTAAGCGCAGGGCGGCTAATGAAAAACTGTTTTTT. As protein: CASSKRRAANEKLFF.

The genes are TRBV19 and TRBJ2-1; D possibly uses TRBD1 or TRBD2 (5 bases each). In germline, CDR1 is LNHDA, CDR2 SQIVND (reference sequence). Deletions cut 6 bases from V and 10 bases from J, with 25 bases between. This CDR3 contains 16 residues. The CDR3 DNA follows: TGTGCCAGTAGGAATCCTAACGGGGCGGAGCGCGAAGAGCAGTTCTTC. It codes for CASRNPNGAEREEQFF.

There are many counts of this clonotype. The rearrangement joins TRBV6-1 to TRBJ2-7, with no clear D. V lost 2 bases and J lost 0, with 11 bases in between. The CDR3 consists of 15 residues. The germline V gene has CDR1 MNHNS and CDR2 SASEGT. CDR3: CASSEQPLSSYEQYV. In nucleotides, the CDR3 is TGTGCCAGCAGTGAACAGCCCTTAAGCTCCTACGAGCAGTACGTC.

The rearrangement joins TRBV5-1 to TRBJ2-3; 7 bases line up with TRBD2. Germline CDR1 is SGHRS and CDR2 is YFSETQ. The CDR3 totals 15 residues. V was clipped by 0 bases and J by 2 bases; unmatched bases: 3. This CDR3 is CASSLGQRDTDTQYF. For the CDR3, the DNA is TGCGCCAGCAGCTTGGGACAGCGGGACACAGATACGCAGTATTTT.

The chain is built from TRBV4-2 and TRBJ1-1; no firm D call. The germline V gene encodes CDR1 LGHNA and CDR2 YNFKEQ. V lost 1 base, J lost 0 bases, and 9 bases lay in between. The CDR3 loop spans 15 amino acids. This CDR3 reads CASSQALGMNTEAFF. In nucleotides, the CDR3 is TGTGCCAGCAGCCAAGCTCTAGGGATGAACACTGAAGCTTTCTTT.

This clonotype was observed a handful of times. This sequence joins TRBV11-3 and TRBJ2-5, with a possible D match to TRBD2 (6 bases). The CDR3 totals 13 residues. The germline V gene encodes CDR1 SGHNT and CDR2 YENEEA. Trimming removed 3 bases from V and 6 bases from J, with 11 bases in between. CDR3: CASSLREGQTQYF. As DNA, the CDR3 is TGTGCCAGCAGCTTGCGGGAAGGACAGACCCAGTACTTC.

This clonotype showed up many times. This rearrangement joins TRBV20-1 to TRBJ2-5; 9 bases agree with TRBD1. This CDR3 has 15 residues. The trim removed 5 bases at V and 4 bases at J, leaving 11 bases unmatched. CDR1 and CDR2 from the germline V gene are DFQATT and SNEGSKA (reference sequence). The CDR3 sequence is CSAPERDRELETQYF. The CDR3 DNA follows: TGCAGTGCTCCAGAAAGGGACAGGGAATTAGAGACCCAGTACTTC.

This chain uses TRBV30 with TRBJ2-3; no reliable D call. The CDR3 extends over 13 amino acids. Germline CDR1 GTSNPN, CDR2 SVGIG (reference sequence). V was pared by 5 bases and J by 8 bases, with 17 bases between. The CDR3 DNA is TGTGCCTGGGAGGACCGATCCTCAGGTACGCAGTATTTT. Its translation: CAWEDRSSGTQYF.

This clonotype was observed a handful of times. This chain joins TRBV21-1 and TRBJ2-1; TRBD2 is the table's D call, not checked against the DNA. TRBV21-1 is termed a pseudogene. The CDR3 length is 15 residues. In DNA form, the CDR3 reads TGTGCCAGCAGCCAGGGACTAGCGGGAGAAGGGGAGCAGTTCTTC. It codes for CASSQGLAGEGEQFF.

The sample holds many counts of this clonotype. The gene calls are TRBV18 and TRBJ2-7; no clear D. With 1 base removed from V and 2 bases from J, the gap between germline ends came to 15 bases. Germline CDR1 reads KGHSH; CDR2 reads LQKENI. The CDR3 is 16 amino acids. DNA of the CDR3: TGTGCCAGCTCACCACTTAAGGGTAACACCCCCTACGAGCAGTACTTC. Its translation is CASSPLKGNTPYEQYF.

Many counts were recorded for this clonotype. The V gene is TRBV24-1, the J gene TRBJ2-3, with D uncertain. V was shortened by 4 bases and J by 9 bases, with 16 bases between the two germline ends. Per the germline V gene, CDR1 is KGHDR and CDR2 is SFDVKD. This CDR3 is built from 14 residues. In nucleotides, the CDR3 is TGTGCCACCAGTGACACCCTGACTCCGTGGACGCAGTATTTT. This sequence encodes CATSDTLTPWTQYF.